Given below is one T cell receptor beta chain in context. These data belong to a study of identical twins. This CDR3 spans 13 amino acids. CDR1 SGHRS and CDR2 YFSETQ come from the germline V gene. V was clipped by 1 base and J by 6 bases, with 9 bases between them. Each CDR3 protein gets one entry after TCRdb re-called the 5' RACE reads with MiXCR. The sample contains about 550,000 distinct CDR3 sequences, under 25% of which appear only once. The same sample was also used in a study of yellow fever vaccine responses in identical twins.

The chain links TRBV5-1 to TRBJ2-3; D ambiguous. Input material: CD4+ T cells sorted from blood. The sequence was collected from a woman between 18 and 29 years old in good health. The CDR3 DNA reads as TGCGCCAGCAGCTTGCAGGTATTCGATACGCAGTATTTT. Protein: CASSLQVFDTQYF.